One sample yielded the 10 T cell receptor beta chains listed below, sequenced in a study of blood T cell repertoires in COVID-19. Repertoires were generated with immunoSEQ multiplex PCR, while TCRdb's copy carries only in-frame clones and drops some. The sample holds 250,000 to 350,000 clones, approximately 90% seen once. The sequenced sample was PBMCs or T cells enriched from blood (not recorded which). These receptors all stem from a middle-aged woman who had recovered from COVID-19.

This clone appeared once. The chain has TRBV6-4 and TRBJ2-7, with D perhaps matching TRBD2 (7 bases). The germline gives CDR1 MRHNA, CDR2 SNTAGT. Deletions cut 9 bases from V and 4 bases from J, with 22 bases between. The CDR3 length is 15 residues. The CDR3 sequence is CARRGGAYGVYEQYF. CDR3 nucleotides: TGTGCCAGACGTGGGGGGGCATATGGGGTATACGAGCAGTACTTC.

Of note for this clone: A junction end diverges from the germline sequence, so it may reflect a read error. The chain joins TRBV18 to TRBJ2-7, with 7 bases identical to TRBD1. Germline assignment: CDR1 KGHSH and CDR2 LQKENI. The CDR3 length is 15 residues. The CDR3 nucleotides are TGTGCCAGCTCACCACTGACAGGGAACTCCAACGAGCAGTACTTC. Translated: CASSPLTGNSNEQYF.

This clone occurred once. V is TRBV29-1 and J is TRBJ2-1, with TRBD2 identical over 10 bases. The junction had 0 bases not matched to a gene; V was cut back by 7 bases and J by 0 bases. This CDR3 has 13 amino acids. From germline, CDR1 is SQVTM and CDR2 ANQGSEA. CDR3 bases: TGCAGCGCTAGCGGGAGCTCCTACAATGAGCAGTTCTTC. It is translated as CSASGSSYNEQFF.

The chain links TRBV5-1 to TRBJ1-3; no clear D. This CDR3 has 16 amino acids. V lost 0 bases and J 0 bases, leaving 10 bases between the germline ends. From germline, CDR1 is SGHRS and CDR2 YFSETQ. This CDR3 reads CASSLGGSRSGNTIYF. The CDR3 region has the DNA TGCGCCAGCAGCTTGGGCGGCTCCCGCTCTGGAAACACCATATATTTT.

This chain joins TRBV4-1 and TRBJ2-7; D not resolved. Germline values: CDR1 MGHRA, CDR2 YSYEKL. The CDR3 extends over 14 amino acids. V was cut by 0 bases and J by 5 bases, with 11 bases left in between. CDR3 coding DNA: TGCGCCAGCAGCCAAGATTTCCTAGTTGACGAGCAGTACTTC. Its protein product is CASSQDFLVDEQYF.

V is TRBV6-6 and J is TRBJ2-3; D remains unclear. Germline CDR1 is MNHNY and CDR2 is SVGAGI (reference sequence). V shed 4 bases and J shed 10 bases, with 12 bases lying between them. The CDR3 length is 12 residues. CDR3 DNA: TGTGCCAGCAGTTCCGCTGGGCAGGCGCAGTATTTT. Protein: CASSSAGQAQYF.

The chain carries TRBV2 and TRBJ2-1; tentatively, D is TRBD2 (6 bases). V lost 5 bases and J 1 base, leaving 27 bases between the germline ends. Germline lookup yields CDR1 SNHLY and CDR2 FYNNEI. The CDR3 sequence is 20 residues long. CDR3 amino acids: CASSTLEHSAGKRSYNEQFF. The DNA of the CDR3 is TGTGCCAGCAGTACCCTTGAACACTCCGCGGGAAAAAGGTCCTACAATGAGCAGTTCTTC.

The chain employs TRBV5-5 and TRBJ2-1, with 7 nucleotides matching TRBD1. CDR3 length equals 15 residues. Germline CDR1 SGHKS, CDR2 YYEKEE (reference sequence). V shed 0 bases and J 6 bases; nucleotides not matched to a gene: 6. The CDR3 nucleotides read TGTGCCAGCAGCTTGGGGGGGACAGTCGCCAATGAGCAGTTCTTC. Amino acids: CASSLGGTVANEQFF.

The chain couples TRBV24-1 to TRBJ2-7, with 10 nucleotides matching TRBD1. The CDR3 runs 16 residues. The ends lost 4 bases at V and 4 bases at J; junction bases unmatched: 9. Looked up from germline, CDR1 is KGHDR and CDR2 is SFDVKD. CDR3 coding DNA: TGTGCCACCAGTGAGACCCCCGGGACAGGGGCTTACGAGCAGTACTTC. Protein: CATSETPGTGAYEQYF.

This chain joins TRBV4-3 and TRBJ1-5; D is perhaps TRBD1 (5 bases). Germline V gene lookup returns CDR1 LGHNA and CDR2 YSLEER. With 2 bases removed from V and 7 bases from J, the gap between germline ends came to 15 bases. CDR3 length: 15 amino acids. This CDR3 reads CASSQKWGVEQPQHF. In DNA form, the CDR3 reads TGCGCCAGCAGCCAAAAGTGGGGGGTAGAGCAGCCCCAGCATTTT.